These 19 T cell receptor beta chains came from one sample sequenced in a study of PD-1 blockade in classical Hodgkin lymphoma. Using immunoSEQ multiplex PCR, the repertoire was profiled, and TCRdb retains in-frame clones only, with some absent. The top ten clones hold around 21% of a sample with 20,000 to 25,000 clones, 60% to 80% of them seen once. The time point denotes: cycle 4 day 1 (C4D1), after less than seven weeks of nivolumab. Each and every patient relapsed after autologous stem cell transplantation, and patients got differing brentuximab vedotin exposure. The source was peripheral blood mononuclear cells (PBMCs), collected before the fourth cycle of nivolumab. These receptors were taken from a human donor with classical Hodgkin lymphoma.

This chain links TRBV4-3 with TRBJ2-1; 16 bases are shared with TRBD2. After removal of 4 bases from V and 8 bases from J, the junction contained 2 bases not matched to a gene. Germline lookup yields CDR1 LGHNA and CDR2 YSLEER. The CDR3 is 15 residues long. The CDR3 nucleotides are TGCGCCAGCAGCCTGGGACTAGCGGGAGGGGATGAGCAGTTCTTC. Protein product: CASSLGLAGGDEQFF.

The chain combines TRBV9 with TRBJ1-5, with 7 bases identical to TRBD1. The CDR3 has 17 residues. Trimming cost V 3 bases and J 1 base; bases outside gene matches: 10. Germline V gives CDR1 SGDLS, CDR2 YYNGEE. CDR3 residues: CASSAGPDRVSNQPQHF. CDR3 DNA sequence: TGTGCCAGCAGCGCTGGCCCTGACAGGGTCAGCAATCAGCCCCAGCATTTT. The variable domain in full, with the rest retrieved from reference TRBV9 and TRBJ1-5, is DSGVTQTPKHLITATGQRVTLRCSPRSGDLSVYWYQQSLDQGLQFLIQYYNGEERAKGNILERFSAQQFPDLHSELNLSSLELGDSALYFCASSAGPDRVSNQPQHFGDGTRLSIL.

This clone has a single count. The chain links TRBV9 to TRBJ2-7; no clear D. This CDR3 has 14 amino acids. V shed 0 bases and J shed 2 bases, with 9 bases lying between them. CDR1 is SGDLS and CDR2 is YYNGEE in the germline V gene. CDR3 sequence (DNA): TGTGCCAGCAGCGTAGGACAAGAACCCTACGAGCAGTACTTC. Protein: CASSVGQEPYEQYF. The complete variable domain, with remaining parts taken from reference TRBV9 and TRBJ2-7, reads DSGVTQTPKHLITATGQRVTLRCSPRSGDLSVYWYQQSLDQGLQFLIQYYNGEERAKGNILERFSAQQFPDLHSELNLSSLELGDSALYFCASSVGQEPYEQYFGPGTRLTVT.

This rearrangement joins TRBV5-6 to TRBJ2-7, with 9 bases lining up with TRBD2. Germline loops: CDR1 SGHDT, CDR2 YYEEEE. This CDR3 has 15 amino acids. Unmatched junction bases numbered 3, after V lost 0 bases and J lost 2 bases. DNA for the CDR3: TGTGCCAGCAGCTTGGCACTAGCGGGTACCTACGAGCAGTACTTC. Protein: CASSLALAGTYEQYF.

The chain uses TRBV7-9 and TRBJ2-2; D is uncertain. CDR1 SEHNR and CDR2 FQNEAQ come from the germline V gene (reference sequence). V lost 1 base to trimming and J lost 6 bases, with 6 bases between them. The length of the CDR3 is 13 residues. CDR3 bases: TGTGCCAGCAGCTTAGTAGGTCCCGGGGAGCTGTTTTTT. As protein: CASSLVGPGELFF.

Judged by abundance, this clone is medium-sized. The V gene is TRBV4-2, the J gene TRBJ2-5; D perhaps matches TRBD1 (5 bases). Germline CDR1 is LGHNA and CDR2 is YNFKEQ. V shed 2 bases and J shed 5 bases, with 15 bases lying between them. The CDR3 sequence is 15 residues long. DNA for the CDR3: TGTGCCAGCAGCCAATCCTTTCAGCCAGGGGAGACCCAGTACTTC. Its translation: CASSQSFQPGETQYF.

The genes are TRBV7-8 and TRBJ2-3, with TRBD2 matching 12 bases. The CDR3 is 16 residues long. V lost 5 bases to trimming and J lost 8 bases; unmatched junction nucleotides: 11. The germline gives CDR1 SGHVS, CDR2 FQNEAQ. DNA of the CDR3: TGTGCCAGCAGCCCGTACGGTTCTAGCGGGGGGGGTACGCAGTATTTT. It yields the protein CASSPYGSSGGGTQYF.

CDR3 region: CASSLIPGGYNEQFF. CDR3 coding DNA: TGTGCCAGCAGCTTAATTCCGGGCGGATACAATGAGCAGTTCTTC. This chain links TRBV7-3 with TRBJ2-1, with D uncertain. CDR3 length: 15 amino acids. Trimming left V 1 base short and J 4 bases short, with 11 bases between. Germline V gene data show CDR1 as SGHTA and CDR2 as FQGTGA.

The chain joins TRBV6-6 to TRBJ2-7; possibly TRBD2 for D (5 bases). Germline V gives CDR1 MNHNY, CDR2 SVGAGI (reference sequence). Trimming pared 10 bases from V and 3 bases from J, leaving 16 bases between. CDR3 size: 13 residues. The chain's CDR3 is CATRETGLYEQYF. The DNA of the CDR3 is TGTGCCACTCGAGAGACTGGACTCTACGAGCAGTACTTC.

V usage is TRBV2 and J usage is TRBJ2-5; D is possibly TRBD2 (6 bases). V lost 2 bases and J 4 bases, leaving 11 bases between the germline ends. There are 14 residues in the CDR3. Germline-derived CDR1 and CDR2 are SNHLY and FYNNEI. This CDR3 is CASSEFAAGETQYF. In DNA, the CDR3 is TGTGCCAGCAGTGAATTCGCAGCGGGAGAGACCCAGTACTTC. The full variable domain, rest sourced from reference TRBV2 and TRBJ2-5, is EPEVTQTPSHQVTQMGQEVILRCVPISNHLYFYWYRQILGQKVEFLVSFYNNEISEKSEIFDDQFSVERPDGSNFTLKIRSTKLEDSAMYFCASSEFAAGETQYFGPGTRLLVL.

The chain employs TRBV7-9 and TRBJ2-7; D may match TRBD1 or TRBD2 (7 bases each). In germline, CDR1 is SEHNR, CDR2 FQNEAQ (reference sequence). The CDR3 covers 15 residues. V dropped 5 bases and J dropped 3 bases, with 17 bases sitting between them. In DNA, the CDR3 is TGTGCCAGCAGCCCAGGGGGAGGGGCTCTCTACGAGCAGTACTTC. It yields the protein CASSPGGGALYEQYF. Full variable domain (outside the CDR3, taken from reference TRBV7-9 and TRBJ2-7): DTGVSQNPRHKITKRGQNVTFRCDPISEHNRLYWYRQTLGQGPEFLTYFQNEAQLEKSRLLSDRFSAERPKGSFSTLEIQRTEQGDSAMYLCASSPGGGALYEQYFGPGTRLTVT.

The V and J genes are TRBV27 and TRBJ1-2; unclear D gene. From germline, CDR1 is MNHEY and CDR2 SMNVEV (reference sequence). The CDR3 runs to 13 residues. V lost 3 bases and J lost 2, with 7 bases in between. Here the CDR3 DNA reads TGTGCCAGCAGTTTGTGGCCCAACTATGGCTACACCTTC. It specifies CASSLWPNYGYTF.

This clone has only one observation. The J gene is TRBJ1-2, the V gene TRBV19; weak D call: TRBD1 (6 bases). The germline V gene encodes CDR1 LNHDA and CDR2 SQIVND (reference sequence). Trimming shortened V by 2 bases and J by 0 bases, and 7 bases separated the two germline ends. The CDR3 has 14 amino acids. CDR3 nucleotides: TGTGCCAGTAGTATAAGGGGGTCTAACTATGGCTACACCTTC. It specifies CASSIRGSNYGYTF.

This clone has more than one count but fewer than ten. This chain connects TRBV10-3 to TRBJ1-2, with a weak D call TRBD1 (6 bases). The CDR3 loop spans 13 amino acids. V gave up 2 bases and J gave up 3 bases, with 7 bases separating them. Germline loops: CDR1 ENHRY, CDR2 SYGVKD. The CDR3 bases are TGTGCCATCAGTGAGCACAGGGACTATGGCTACACCTTC. Residues: CAISEHRDYGYTF.

The CDR3 nucleotides are TGTGCCAGCAGCTTAGGCGGGGGGATCTACGAGCAGTACTTC. Amino acid sequence: CASSLGGGIYEQYF. This rearrangement joins TRBV7-2 to TRBJ2-7, with TRBD2 matching 8 bases. CDR3 length equals 14 residues. Losses at the gene ends were 1 base for V and 3 bases for J; bases not matched to a gene: 2. CDR1 and CDR2 (germline): SGHTA, FQGNSA.

This sequence joins TRBV19 and TRBJ2-1; 14 positions match TRBD2. The ends lost 6 bases at V and 8 bases at J; junction bases unmatched: 12. The germline V gene encodes CDR1 LNHDA and CDR2 SQIVND (reference sequence). This CDR3 contains 17 residues. For the CDR3, the DNA is TGTGCCAGTAGCCTCACCCCGGGACTAGCGGGAGAAGATGAGCAGTTCTTC. It codes for CASSLTPGLAGEDEQFF.

The chain carries TRBV2 and TRBJ2-1, with 11 bases matching TRBD2. Germline CDR1 and CDR2: SNHLY and FYNNEI. There are 16 residues in the CDR3. V lost 7 bases to trimming and J lost 9 bases; unmatched junction nucleotides: 14. CDR3 sequence reads: CASKSTSGAPSGEQFF. DNA of the CDR3: TGTGCCAGCAAGTCGACTAGCGGGGCCCCCTCCGGTGAGCAGTTCTTC. Looking up the rest from reference TRBV2 and TRBJ2-1 gives the full variable domain: EPEVTQTPSHQVTQMGQEVILRCVPISNHLYFYWYRQILGQKVEFLVSFYNNEISEKSEIFDDQFSVERPDGSNFTLKIRSTKLEDSAMYFCASKSTSGAPSGEQFFGPGTRLTVL.

This chain uses TRBV10-3 with TRBJ2-1; TRBD2 matches 7 bases. V lost 2 bases and J lost 4; bases outside the gene matches: 5. Per the germline V gene, CDR1 is ENHRY and CDR2 is SYGVKD. The length of the CDR3 is 15 residues. The CDR3 loop reads CAISERRESYNEQFF. The CDR3 coding sequence is TGTGCCATCAGTGAGAGGCGGGAGTCATACAATGAGCAGTTCTTC.

Only a few counts were recorded for this clone. The rearrangement uses TRBV29-1 and TRBJ2-3, with a possible D match to TRBD1 (5 bases). CDR3 length: 13 residues. V lost 4 bases to trimming and J lost 2 bases, with 10 bases between them. Germline V gene lookup returns CDR1 SQVTM and CDR2 ANQGSEA. CDR3 residues: CSVGGVDTDTQYF. The CDR3 DNA reads as TGCAGCGTTGGGGGCGTTGACACAGATACGCAGTATTTT.